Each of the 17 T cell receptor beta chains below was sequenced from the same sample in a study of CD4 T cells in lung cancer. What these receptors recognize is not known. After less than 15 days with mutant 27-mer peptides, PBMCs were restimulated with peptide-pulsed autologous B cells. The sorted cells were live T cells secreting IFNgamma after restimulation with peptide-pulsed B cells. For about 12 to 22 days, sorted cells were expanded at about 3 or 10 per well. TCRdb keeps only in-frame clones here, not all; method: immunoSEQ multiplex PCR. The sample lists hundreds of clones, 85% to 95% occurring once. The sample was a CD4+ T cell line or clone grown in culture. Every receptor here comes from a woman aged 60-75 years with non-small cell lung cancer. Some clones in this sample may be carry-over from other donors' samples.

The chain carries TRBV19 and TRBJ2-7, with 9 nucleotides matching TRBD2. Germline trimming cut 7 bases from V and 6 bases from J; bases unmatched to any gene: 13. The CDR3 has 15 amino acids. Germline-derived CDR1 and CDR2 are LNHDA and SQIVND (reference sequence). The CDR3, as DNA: TGTGCCAGTACCACAACCGGCGGGAGGGCCTCCGAGCAGTACTTC. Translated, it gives CASTTTGGRASEQYF.

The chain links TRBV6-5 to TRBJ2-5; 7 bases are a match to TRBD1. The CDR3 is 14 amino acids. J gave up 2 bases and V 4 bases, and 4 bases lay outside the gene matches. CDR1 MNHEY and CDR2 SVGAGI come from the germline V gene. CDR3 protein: CASSSQGSQETQYF. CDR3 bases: TGTGCCAGCAGTTCACAGGGGTCGCAAGAGACCCAGTACTTC.

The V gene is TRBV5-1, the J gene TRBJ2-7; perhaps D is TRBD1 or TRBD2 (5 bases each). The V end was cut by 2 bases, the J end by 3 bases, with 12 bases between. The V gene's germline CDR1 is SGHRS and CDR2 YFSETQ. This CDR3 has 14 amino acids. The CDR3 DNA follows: TGCGCCAGCAGCTTTGGGGACCAAGTCTACGAGCAGTACTTC. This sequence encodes CASSFGDQVYEQYF.

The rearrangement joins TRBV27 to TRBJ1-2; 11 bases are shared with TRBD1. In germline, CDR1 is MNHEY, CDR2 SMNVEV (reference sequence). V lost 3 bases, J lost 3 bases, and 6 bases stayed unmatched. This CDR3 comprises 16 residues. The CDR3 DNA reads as TGTGCCAGCAGTTTGGAGGGGACAGGGGGACACTATGGCTACACCTTC. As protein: CASSLEGTGGHYGYTF.

As DNA, the CDR3 is TGTGCCAGCAGCAGACTGGAGGGCGAGCAGCCCCAGCATTTT. Residues: CASSRLEGEQPQHF. This chain uses TRBV9 with TRBJ1-5; D not resolved. Germline V lookup: CDR1 SGDLS, CDR2 YYNGEE. The V and J ends lost 4 bases and 7 bases respectively, with 15 bases between them. The CDR3 contains 14 residues.

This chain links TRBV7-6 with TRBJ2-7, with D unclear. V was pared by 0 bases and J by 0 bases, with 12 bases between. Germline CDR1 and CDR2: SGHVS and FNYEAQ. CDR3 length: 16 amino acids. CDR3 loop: CASSLAARALSYEQYF. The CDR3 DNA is TGTGCCAGCAGCTTAGCCGCAAGGGCTCTCTCCTACGAGCAGTACTTC.

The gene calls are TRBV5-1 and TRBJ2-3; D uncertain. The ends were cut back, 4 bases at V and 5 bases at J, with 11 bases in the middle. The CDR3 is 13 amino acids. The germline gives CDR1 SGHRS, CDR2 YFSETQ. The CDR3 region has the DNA TGCGCCAGCAGCCCGGGTCAACTAGATACGCAGTATTTT. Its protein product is CASSPGQLDTQYF.

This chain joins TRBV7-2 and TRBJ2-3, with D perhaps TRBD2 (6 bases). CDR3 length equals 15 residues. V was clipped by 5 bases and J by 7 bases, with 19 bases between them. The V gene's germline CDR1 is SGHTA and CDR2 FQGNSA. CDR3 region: CASSRDKARGYTQYF. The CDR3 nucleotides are TGTGCCAGCAGCCGAGATAAGGCGCGGGGCTATACGCAGTATTTT.

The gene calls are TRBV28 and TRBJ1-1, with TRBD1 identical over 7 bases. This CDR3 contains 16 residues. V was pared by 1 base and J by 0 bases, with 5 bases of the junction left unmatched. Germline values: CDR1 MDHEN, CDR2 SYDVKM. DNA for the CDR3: TGTGCCAGCAGTTTATCAGGGGGGAGGATGAACACTGAAGCTTTCTTT. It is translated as CASSLSGGRMNTEAFF.

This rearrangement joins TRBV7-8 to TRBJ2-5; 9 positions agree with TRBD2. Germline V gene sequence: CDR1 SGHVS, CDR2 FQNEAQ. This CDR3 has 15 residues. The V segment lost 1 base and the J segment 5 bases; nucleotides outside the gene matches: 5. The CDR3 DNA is TGTGCCAGCAGCTTAGTGCTAGCGGGGAGGGAGACCCAGTACTTC. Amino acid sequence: CASSLVLAGRETQYF.

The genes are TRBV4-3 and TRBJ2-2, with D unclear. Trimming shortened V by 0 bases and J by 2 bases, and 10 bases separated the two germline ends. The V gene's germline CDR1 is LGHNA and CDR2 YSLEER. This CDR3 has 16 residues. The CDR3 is CASSQDPLGNTGELFF. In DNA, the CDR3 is TGCGCCAGCAGCCAAGATCCCCTAGGTAACACCGGGGAGCTGTTTTTT.

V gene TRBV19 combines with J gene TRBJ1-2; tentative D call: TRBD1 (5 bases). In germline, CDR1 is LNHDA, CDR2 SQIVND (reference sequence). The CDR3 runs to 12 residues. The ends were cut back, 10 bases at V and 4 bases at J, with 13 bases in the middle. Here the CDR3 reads CAIGGYGYGYTF. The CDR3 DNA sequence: TGTGCCATCGGGGGGTACGGCTATGGCTACACCTTC.

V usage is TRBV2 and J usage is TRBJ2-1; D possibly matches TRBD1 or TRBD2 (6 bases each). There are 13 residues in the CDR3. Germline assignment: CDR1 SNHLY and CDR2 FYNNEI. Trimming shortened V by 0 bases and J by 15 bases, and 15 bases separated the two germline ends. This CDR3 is CASSEALRGPWFF. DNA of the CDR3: TGTGCCAGCAGTGAAGCGCTTCGGGGGCCTTGGTTCTTC.

In nucleotides, the CDR3 is TGTGCCAGCAGTTTATCGGGACAGATTAATTCACCCCTCCACTTT. This encodes CASSLSGQINSPLHF. The V gene is TRBV28, the J gene TRBJ1-6; 7 nucleotides line up with TRBD1. The CDR3 extends over 15 amino acids. The V segment lost 1 base and the J segment 6 bases; nucleotides outside the gene matches: 3. Germline-derived CDR1 and CDR2 are MDHEN and SYDVKM.

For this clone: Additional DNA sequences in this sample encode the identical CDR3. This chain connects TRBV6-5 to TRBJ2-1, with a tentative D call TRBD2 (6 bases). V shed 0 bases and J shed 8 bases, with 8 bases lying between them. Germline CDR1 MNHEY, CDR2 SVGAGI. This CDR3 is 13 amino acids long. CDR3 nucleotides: TGTGCCAGCAGTTACTCCGGGAGCGATGAGCAGTTCTTC. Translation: CASSYSGSDEQFF.

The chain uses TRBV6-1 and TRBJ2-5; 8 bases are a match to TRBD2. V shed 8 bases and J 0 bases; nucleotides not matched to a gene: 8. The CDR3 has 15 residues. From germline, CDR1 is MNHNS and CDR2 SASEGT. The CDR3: CASFRGGDDQETQYF. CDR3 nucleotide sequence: TGTGCCAGCTTCCGGGGGGGGGACGACCAAGAGACCCAGTACTTC.

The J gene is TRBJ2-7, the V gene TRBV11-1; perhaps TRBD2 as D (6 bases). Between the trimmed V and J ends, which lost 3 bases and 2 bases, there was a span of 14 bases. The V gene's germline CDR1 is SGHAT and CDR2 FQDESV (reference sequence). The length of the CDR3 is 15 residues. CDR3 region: CASSFGRGLTYEQYF. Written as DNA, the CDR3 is TGTGCCAGCAGCTTCGGGCGGGGTCTAACCTACGAGCAGTACTTC.